The T cell receptor (beta chain) described here comes from a study of blood T cell repertoires in COVID-19. For the study at large: Nucleic acid was either cDNA or gDNA, and it came from T cells, B-cell-depleted T cells, or PBMCs.

Per the original data handling: The assay estimated nucleated cells by amplifying reference gene primers. Some clones are missing from TCRdb's copy, which holds only in-frame ones; the method was immunoSEQ multiplex PCR. D and trimming come from the DNA, and the V and J calls and clone size come from that table. This table has about 270,000 clones, 85% to 90% appearing once. Germline CDR1 is LGHDT and CDR2 is YNNKEL (reference sequence). V gave up 0 bases and J gave up 4 bases, with 13 bases separating them. The CDR3 spans 16 residues. The chain uses TRBV3-1 (or the pseudogene TRBV3-2) and TRBJ1-3, with D unresolved. Sequencing was carried out using peripheral blood. The TCR sequence derives from a human donor in a cohort sampled during active COVID-19. CDR3 DNA sequence: TGTGCCAGCAGCCAAGAGACATCCTTTCGGGGAAACACCATATATTTT. It yields the protein CASSQETSFRGNTIYF.